One and the same sample provided the 4 T cell receptor beta chains below, sequenced in a study of healthy donors' naive CD4 and CD8 T cells. A linear amplification protocol produced the TCR libraries from 450 to 500 ng of total RNA. Each CDR3 protein is one row after TCRdb ran MiXCR on the reads. The sample shows 180,000 or so distinct CDR3 sequences, about 76% of them seen only once. The material sequenced was naive CD4+ and CD8+ T cells sorted from blood, pooled from several donors. The receptors shown here come from a pool of human donors in good health; the sample pools cells from several healthy donors.

The chain is built from TRBV11-2 and TRBJ1-5; the D gene is possibly TRBD1 (5 bases). This CDR3 is built from 15 residues. V lost 1 base and J lost 7, with 14 bases in between. CDR1 SGHAT and CDR2 FQNNGV come from the germline V gene. The CDR3 loop is CASSLGGNFNQPQHF. In DNA form, the CDR3 reads TGTGCCAGCAGCTTAGGGGGCAATTTTAACCAGCCCCAGCATTTT.

The genes are TRBV19 and TRBJ2-5; TRBD2 matches at 14 bases. The germline CDR1 and CDR2 sequences are LNHDA and SQIVND (reference sequence). The CDR3 is 15 amino acids. The J segment lost 3 bases and the V segment lost 6 bases, leaving 3 bases of the junction unmatched. The CDR3 sequence is CASRRTSGGKETQYF. CDR3 nucleotide sequence: TGTGCCAGTAGAAGGACTAGCGGGGGGAAAGAGACCCAGTACTTC.

V is TRBV19 and J is TRBJ2-3; 13 bases are a match to TRBD2. Germline V gives CDR1 LNHDA, CDR2 SQIVND (reference sequence). The V and J ends lost 9 bases and 4 bases, in that order; junction bases with no gene match: 4. The CDR3 is 14 residues long. The CDR3 nucleotides read TGTGCCAGCCGACTAGCGGGAGGTTCAGATACGCAGTATTTT. Amino acid sequence: CASRLAGGSDTQYF.

The chain recombines TRBV10-3 with TRBJ2-5, with 11 bases aligning to TRBD2. The CDR3 length is 15 residues. V dropped 4 bases and J dropped 1; count of bases not matched to a gene: 2. Germline CDR1 and CDR2: ENHRY and SYGVKD. The CDR3 spells CAISGLAGIQETQYF. DNA of the CDR3: TGTGCCATCAGTGGACTAGCGGGGATCCAAGAGACCCAGTACTTC.